One and the same sample provided the 10 T cell receptor beta chains below, sequenced in a study of blood T cell repertoires in COVID-19. Sequencing used immunoSEQ multiplex PCR; TCRdb keeps in-frame clones, though not all of them. The sample records more than 25,000 clones, 90% being singletons. Sequenced sample: peripheral blood. These receptors were obtained from a man between 65 and 85 years old with active or convalescent COVID-19.

The chain joins TRBV6-5 to TRBJ2-7; TRBD2 aligns across 8 bases. There are 12 residues in the CDR3. Unmatched junction bases numbered 5, after V lost 8 bases and J lost 5 bases. The germline CDR1 and CDR2 sequences are MNHEY and SVGAGI. The CDR3 loop is CASQAGENEQYF. The CDR3, as DNA: TGTGCCAGCCAAGCGGGAGAAAACGAGCAGTACTTC.

This chain joins TRBV29-1 and TRBJ2-7, with 11 bases aligning to TRBD1. Germline V CDR1 and CDR2: SQVTM, ANQGSEA. Losses at the gene ends were 7 bases for V and 4 bases for J; bases not matched to a gene: 6. There are 13 residues in the CDR3. CDR3 bases: TGCAGCGGCGGGGGGACAGGGGGTTACGAGCAGTACTTC. Residues: CSGGGTGGYEQYF.

The chain combines TRBV19 with TRBJ1-2, with D perhaps TRBD1 (5 bases). CDR1 LNHDA and CDR2 SQIVND come from the germline V gene (reference sequence). Trimming removed 7 bases at V and 4 bases at J, with 16 bases between. The CDR3 has 14 amino acids. The CDR3 loop reads CASTPGGGLYGYTF. For the CDR3, the DNA is TGTGCCAGTACTCCCGGGGGAGGACTCTATGGCTACACCTTC.

V gene TRBV18 combines with J gene TRBJ1-2; the match to TRBD1 covers 10 bases. The CDR3 sequence is 15 residues long. V shed 4 bases and J 5 bases; nucleotides not matched to a gene: 7. Per germline, CDR1 KGHSH and CDR2 LQKENI. The CDR3 coding sequence is TGTGCCAGCTCACAGGCCGGGACAGGGGTGTATGGCTACACCTTC. Protein: CASSQAGTGVYGYTF.

V gene TRBV9 combines with J gene TRBJ2-7; 8 bases fit TRBD1. V was pared by 4 bases and J by 3 bases, with 6 bases of the junction left unmatched. Germline lookup yields CDR1 SGDLS and CDR2 YYNGEE. This CDR3 contains 14 residues. In DNA form, the CDR3 reads TGTGCCAGCAGCCCTGGACAGGGAAACTACGAGCAGTACTTC. It specifies CASSPGQGNYEQYF.

This clone appeared once. The genes are TRBV2 and TRBJ2-7; D is possibly TRBD1 (6 bases). The ends were cut back, 4 bases at V and 4 bases at J, with 8 bases in the middle. The CDR3 is 12 amino acids. CDR1 and CDR2 (germline): SNHLY, FYNNEI. In DNA form, the CDR3 reads TGTGCCAGCAGTGCACAGGGATACGAGCAGTACTTC. Amino acids: CASSAQGYEQYF. The complete variable domain, with remaining parts taken from reference TRBV2 and TRBJ2-7, reads EPEVTQTPSHQVTQMGQEVILRCVPISNHLYFYWYRQILGQKVEFLVSFYNNEISEKSEIFDDQFSVERPDGSNFTLKIRSTKLEDSAMYFCASSAQGYEQYFGPGTRLTVT.

This chain uses TRBV30 with TRBJ2-3; 8 bases line up with TRBD2. CDR1 GTSNPN and CDR2 SVGIG come from the germline V gene (reference sequence). The CDR3 spans 13 residues. V lost 7 bases and J lost 3; bases outside the gene matches: 6. In DNA form, the CDR3 reads TGTGCCTTTGGGCGCGGGGGGACAGATACGCAGTATTTT. The encoded protein is CAFGRGGTDTQYF.

V is TRBV19 and J is TRBJ1-2; perhaps TRBD1 as D (6 bases). This CDR3 is 14 amino acids long. Between the trimmed V and J ends, which lost 10 bases and 4 bases, there was a span of 19 bases. CDR1 LNHDA and CDR2 SQIVND come from the germline V gene (reference sequence). Here the CDR3 DNA reads TGTGCCACCGAGACCCAGGGGAAGGGCTATGGCTACACCTTC. Amino acid sequence: CATETQGKGYGYTF.

V usage is TRBV7-3 and J usage is TRBJ1-1, with 7 bases lining up with TRBD1. The junction had 6 bases not matched to a gene; V was cut back by 5 bases and J by 3 bases. Germline V CDR1 and CDR2: SGHTA, FQGTGA. This CDR3 has 14 amino acids. The CDR3 DNA is TGTGCCAGCAGCGCAACAGGGGCCGACACTGAAGCTTTCTTT. Protein: CASSATGADTEAFF. The complete variable domain, with remaining parts taken from reference TRBV7-3 and TRBJ1-1, reads GAGVSQTPSNKVTEKGKYVELRCDPISGHTALYWYRQSLGQGPEFLIYFQGTGAADDSGLPNDRFFAVRPEGSVSTLKIQRTERGDSAVYLCASSATGADTEAFFGQGTRLTVV.

The genes are TRBV7-8 and TRBJ2-3; 8 bases line up with TRBD2. The germline V gene has CDR1 SGHVS and CDR2 FQNEAQ. This CDR3 region has 15 residues. The V segment lost 5 bases and the J segment 1 base; nucleotides outside the gene matches: 5. The CDR3 reads CASSHGGAGTDTQYF. CDR3 coding DNA: TGTGCCAGCAGCCACGGGGGGGCCGGCACAGATACGCAGTATTTT.